This T cell receptor beta chain derives from a study of human T cells and chemical hapten exposure. Study-wide results and limits: TCRs at a frequency above 1 in 1000 stayed unchanged with DPC sensitization.

One entry per CDR3 protein results from TCRdb running MiXCR on the RACE reads. The table lists about 260,000 distinct CDR3 sequences, 7.5% to 10% of them singletons, with about 2.1% in the top ten. As to time point: pre-sensitization, week 0. This sample's treatment: therapeutic diphenylcyclopropenone sensitization with weekly scalp DPC. This clonotype was picked up a small number of times. Its antigen is unidentified. Sequencing was performed on whole blood, taken in connection with sensitization to the hapten diphenylcyclopropenone (DPC). The TCR comes from a woman aged 40 to 55 with alopecia areata. Some clones in this sample may be carry-over from other donors' samples.

CDR3 region: CSARSAGGWTERNQPQHF. In DNA form, the CDR3 reads TGCAGTGCTAGAAGTGCGGGGGGTTGGACAGAACGCAATCAGCCCCAGCATTTT. The V gene is TRBV20-1, the J gene TRBJ1-5, with D possibly TRBD1 on 6 matching bases. Trimming removed 2 bases from V and 2 bases from J, with 22 bases in between. Germline V gene lookup returns CDR1 DFQATT and CDR2 SNEGSKA (reference sequence). The CDR3 is made up of 18 amino acids.